The clone carrying this T cell receptor (beta chain) has only a few counts. The same CDR3 can be traced to other DNA sequences in this sample. Looked up from germline, CDR1 is DFQATT and CDR2 is SNEGSKA (reference sequence). The CDR3 has 11 amino acids. V shed 6 bases and J shed 5 bases, with 10 bases lying between them. The data originate from a study of OX40 agonist ivuxolimab in advanced cancers. As for the study in general: Males comprised about 78% of the group, whose mean age was roughly 64 years (range 23 to 79).

Data came from immunoSEQ multiplex PCR; TCRdb stores just in-frame clones and leaves some out. The sample contains just under 65,000 clones, over 75% of which appear only once. The chain couples TRBV20-1 to TRBJ1-1; D call uncertain. This sample comprised CD4+ or CD8+ T cells sorted from blood, obtained in a trial of the OX40 agonist ivuxolimab. The source of this sequence is an adult with an advanced solid tumor such as melanoma, head and neck, liver or kidney cancer. This CDR3 reads CSAAPGTEAFF. The CDR3 bases are TGCAGTGCAGCACCAGGAACTGAAGCTTTCTTT.